Described below is a single T cell receptor (beta chain) sequence and its context. The target antigen is unknown. A much more abundant neighbour one base away suggests this may be a read error. These data belong to a study of T cells in Graves' hyperthyroidism and ophthalmopathy. The CDR3 spans 17 residues. Findings and caveats of the study: Most thyroid clonotypes expanded above 0.001 were also detected in blood.

RNA transcripts gave rise to amplified TCR beta CDR3 regions. HTBI primers were employed in a first-round RT-PCR of the TCR CDR3. TCRdb redid the calling of the multiplex PCR reads with MiXCR, one entry per CDR3 protein. The sample includes about 640,000 distinct CDR3 sequences, roughly 20% seen only once; the top ten take under 35%. Specimen: blood. The TCR originated in a young man with Graves' ophthalmopathy. The rearrangement uses TRBV12-3 or TRBV12-4 and TRBJ2-3; D call uncertain. This CDR3 reads CASSFRPLADDTDAQYF. CDR3 nucleotides: TGTGCCAGCAGTTTCCGACCGCTGGCGGATGACACAGATGCGCAGTATTTT.